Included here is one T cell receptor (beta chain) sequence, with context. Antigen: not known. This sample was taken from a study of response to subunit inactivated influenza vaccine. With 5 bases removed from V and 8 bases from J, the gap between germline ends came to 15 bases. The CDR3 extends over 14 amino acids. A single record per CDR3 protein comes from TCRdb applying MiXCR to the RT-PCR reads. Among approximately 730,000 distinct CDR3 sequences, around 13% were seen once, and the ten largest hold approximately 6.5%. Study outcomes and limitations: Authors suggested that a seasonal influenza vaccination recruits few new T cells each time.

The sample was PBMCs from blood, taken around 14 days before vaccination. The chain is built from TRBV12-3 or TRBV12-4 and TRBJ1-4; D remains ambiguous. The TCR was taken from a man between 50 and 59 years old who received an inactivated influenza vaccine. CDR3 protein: CASSGETIREKLFF. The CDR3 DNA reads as TGTGCCAGCAGTGGGGAGACAATCCGGGAAAAACTGTTTTTT.